A selection of T cell receptor beta chains follows, all from one sample in a study of T cells after yellow fever vaccination. Via MiXCR, TCRdb re-called the 5' RACE reads, giving one row per CDR3 protein. This table holds 100,000 to 150,000 distinct CDR3 sequences, more than 5.5% found once. The source material was CD4+ T cells sorted from PBMCs, sampled about 41 days after the first yellow fever vaccination. The origin of the receptors is a young man who received the YFV17D yellow fever vaccine. The CDR3 runs from the conserved cysteine through the conserved F or W. D genes are given only for firm matches. Clone sizes are given selectively: once, few, many, or a class where the clone is expanded.

CASSSGQNTEAFF,TGTGCCAGCAGCTCGGGACAAAACACTGAAGCTTTCTTT,.,TRBV7-9,TRBJ1-1,many
CASSDASNQPQHF,TGTGCCAGCAGTGACGCGAGCAATCAGCCCCAGCATTTT,.,TRBV2,TRBJ1-5,many
CASSQAGSGGNYGYTF,TGTGCCAGCAGCCAAGCGGGGTCAGGGGGCAACTATGGCTACACCTTC,TRBD1,TRBV4-2,TRBJ1-2,many
CASSLGDRGTEQYF,TGTGCCAGCAGCTTAGGGGACAGGGGCACCGAGCAGTACTTC,TRBD1,TRBV7-9,TRBJ2-7,many
CASSAWGRSSTDTQYF,TGCGCCAGCAGCGCCTGGGGACGGTCTAGCACAGATACGCAGTATTTT,.,TRBV5-1,TRBJ2-3,many
CASSLRLEETQYF,TGTGCCAGCAGCTTAAGACTAGAGGAGACCCAGTACTTC,.,TRBV7-3,TRBJ2-5,many
CASSSQGYGGYTF,TGTGCCAGCAGCTCACAGGGGTACGGCGGCTACACCTTC,TRBD1,TRBV12-3/TRBV12-4,TRBJ1-2,many
CASSYWLGTGELFF,TGTGCCAGCAGTTATTGGTTGGGTACCGGGGAGCTGTTTTTT,.,TRBV6-2/TRBV6-3,TRBJ2-2,many
CASPRRDRGTVQAFF,TGTGCCAGCCCCCGAAGGGACAGGGGAACCGTACAAGCTTTCTTT,.,TRBV21-1,TRBJ1-1,many
CASSVAGASYQETQYF,TGTGCCAGCAGCGTAGCAGGCGCTTCGTACCAAGAGACCCAGTACTTC,.,TRBV9,TRBJ2-5,many
CASSEWASLGKNIQYF,TGTGCCAGCAGTGAATGGGCCTCCTTGGGAAAAAACATTCAGTACTTC,.,TRBV6-1,TRBJ2-4,many
CASSHAPGLMNTEAFF,TGCGCCAGCAGCCACGCCCCGGGACTGATGAACACTGAAGCTTTCTTT,.,TRBV4-3,TRBJ1-1,.
CASSIVPRQGFEAFF,TGTGCCAGTAGTATAGTCCCCCGACAGGGTTTCGAAGCTTTCTTT,TRBD1,TRBV19,TRBJ1-1,many
CSARDFLDSPDTQYF,TGCAGTGCTAGAGATTTTTTGGACAGTCCAGATACGCAGTATTTT,.,TRBV20-1,TRBJ2-3,many
CASSLAGTLRSSQYF,TGTGCCAGCAGCTTAGCCGGGACGCTACGAAGTTCCCAGTACTTC,.,TRBV7-8,TRBJ2-5,.
CASSMSGGEETQYF,TGTGCCAGCAGTATGAGTGGAGGGGAAGAGACCCAGTACTTC,.,TRBV12-3/TRBV12-4,TRBJ2-5,many
CASSLGTATDTQYF,TGCGCCAGCAGCTTGGGGACAGCGACAGATACGCAGTATTTT,.,TRBV5-1,TRBJ2-3,many
CASSQGSGLTYNEQFF,TGCGCCAGCAGCCAAGGGTCCGGGTTAACCTACAATGAGCAGTTCTTC,.,TRBV4-3,TRBJ2-1,.
CASSQLFFGNTEAFF,TGTGCCAGCAGCCAACTTTTCTTCGGGAACACTGAAGCTTTCTTT,.,TRBV3-1,TRBJ1-1,many
CASSWEGRDRPGTQYF,TGTGCCAGCAGCTGGGAGGGCAGGGACCGTCCGGGGACCCAGTACTTC,TRBD2,TRBV5-4,TRBJ2-5,.
CASSRTGEETQYF,TGTGCTAGCAGTCGGACAGGGGAGGAGACCCAGTACTTC,TRBD1,TRBV7-7,TRBJ2-5,many
CASRLARELFF,TGTGCCAGCAGACTAGCCCGGGAGCTGTTTTTT,.,TRBV7-2,TRBJ2-2,few
CASRKFGATGELFF,TGTGCCAGCCGGAAATTCGGGGCCACCGGGGAGCTGTTTTTT,.,TRBV5-5,TRBJ2-2,many
CASSLGRENTGELFF,TGTGCCAGCAGCTTAGGCAGGGAAAACACCGGGGAGCTGTTTTTT,.,TRBV7-8,TRBJ2-2,.
CASSQLTRDTQYF,TGCGCCAGCAGCCAATTGACGAGGGATACGCAGTATTTT,.,TRBV4-3,TRBJ2-3,many
CSAIGGGKNTEAFF,TGCAGTGCAATAGGGGGCGGGAAGAACACTGAAGCTTTCTTT,TRBD1,TRBV20-1,TRBJ1-1,many
CATAPGQGTDTQYF,TGCGCCACCGCCCCCGGCCAGGGGACAGATACGCAGTATTTT,.,TRBV5-1,TRBJ2-3,many
CASSQQETQYF,TGTGCCAGCAGCCAACAAGAGACCCAGTACTTC,.,TRBV5-1,TRBJ2-5,many
CASPLPRLNTEAFF,TGTGCCAGTCCGCTCCCGAGATTGAACACTGAAGCTTTCTTT,.,TRBV19,TRBJ1-1,many
CSATGTNSNQPQHF,TGCAGTGCCACGGGGACGAATAGCAATCAGCCCCAGCATTTT,.,TRBV20-1,TRBJ1-5,many
CASSWDSQSYNEQFF,TGCGCCAGCAGCTGGGACTCCCAATCCTACAATGAGCAGTTCTTC,.,TRBV5-1,TRBJ2-1,many
CAISALTSGETDTQYF,TGTGCCATCAGTGCCCTTACTAGCGGGGAGACAGATACGCAGTATTTT,TRBD2,TRBV10-3,TRBJ2-3,many
CSARVWQGEGIQYF,TGCAGTGCTAGAGTGTGGCAGGGCGAGGGCATTCAGTACTTC,.,TRBV20-1,TRBJ2-4,many
CASSQGSRPQSPLHF,TGCGCCAGCAGCCAAGGGAGTAGACCCCAATCACCCCTCCACTTT,.,TRBV4-1,TRBJ1-6,many
CSASKGLGTEAFF,TGCAGTGCTAGTAAGGGGCTGGGAACTGAAGCTTTCTTT,.,TRBV20-1,TRBJ1-1,many
CASSPRELSTGELFF,TGCGCCAGCAGCCCCCGGGAATTGAGCACCGGGGAGCTGTTTTTT,.,TRBV5-1,TRBJ2-2,many
CASSPVPRTRSNTEAFF,TGTGCCAGCAGCCCAGTTCCACGGACAAGATCGAACACTGAAGCTTTCTTT,.,TRBV7-9,TRBJ1-1,many
CASSVSSGNGAQYF,TGCGCCAGCAGTGTGTCTAGCGGGAACGGGGCCCAGTACTTC,TRBD2,TRBV5-1,TRBJ2-5,many
CASSYGSGFNGNQPQHF,TGTGCCAGCAGTTACGGTTCGGGGTTTAATGGCAATCAGCCCCAGCATTTT,.,TRBV6-2/TRBV6-3,TRBJ1-5,many
CASSNPPETQYF,TGTGCCAGCAGCAACCCTCCAGAGACCCAGTACTTC,.,TRBV7-2,TRBJ2-5,many
CAWSGGVSPLHF,TGTGCCTGGAGTGGGGGGGTTTCACCCCTCCACTTT,.,TRBV30,TRBJ1-6,few
CASSLLSTSNTGELFF,TGTGCCAGCAGTTTATTATCTACTTCGAACACCGGGGAGCTGTTTTTT,.,TRBV12-3/TRBV12-4,TRBJ2-2,many
CASSRGQGVNIQYF,TGTGCCAGCAGCCGGGGACAGGGGGTAAACATTCAGTACTTC,TRBD1,TRBV5-6,TRBJ2-4,.
CASSLSGELFF,TGTGCCAGCAGCTTATCCGGGGAGCTGTTTTTT,.,TRBV5-6,TRBJ2-2,many
CASSPETGALNTEAFF,TGCGCCAGCAGCCCAGAGACAGGGGCCCTTAACACTGAAGCTTTCTTT,TRBD1,TRBV5-1,TRBJ1-1,few
CASSSSGRYGYTF,TGTGCCAGCAGCAGCTCCGGACGCTATGGCTACACCTTC,.,TRBV27,TRBJ1-2,many
CASSQRFGGGGDTQYF,TGTGCCAGCAGCCAGCGTTTTGGGGGGGGCGGAGATACGCAGTATTTT,.,TRBV7-2,TRBJ2-3,many
CASSLRGAAFF,TGTGCCAGCAGCTTACGGGGGGCCGCTTTCTTT,.,TRBV7-2,TRBJ1-1,.
CASSEFKGYTEAFF,TGTGCCAGCAGTGAATTTAAGGGATACACTGAAGCTTTCTTT,.,TRBV25-1,TRBJ1-1,many
CATSRDGSGSTEAFF,TGTGCCACCAGCAGAGATGGGAGTGGGAGCACTGAAGCTTTCTTT,.,TRBV15,TRBJ1-1,few
CSASKGQVRTEAFF,TGCAGTGCTAGTAAGGGGCAAGTTAGGACTGAAGCTTTCTTT,.,TRBV20-1,TRBJ1-1,many
CASSQGMDAETQYF,TGTGCCAGCAGCCAAGGAATGGACGCGGAGACCCAGTACTTC,.,TRBV3-1,TRBJ2-5,many
CASSPRARGETQYF,TGTGCCAGCAGCCCCAGGGCGAGGGGTGAGACCCAGTACTTC,.,TRBV11-1,TRBJ2-5,many
CASSHGGRDTQYF,TGTGCCAGCAGCCACGGGGGGCGAGATACGCAGTATTTT,.,TRBV3-1,TRBJ2-3,many
CASSLGGRTGELFF,TGCGCCAGCAGCTTGGGGGGCCGCACCGGGGAGCTGTTTTTT,.,TRBV5-1,TRBJ2-2,.
CASSRGTEYNQPQHF,TGTGCTAGTTCGAGAGGGACGGAGTACAATCAGCCCCAGCATTTT,.,TRBV12-5,TRBJ1-5,many
CASSDTGTTLQETQYF,TGCGCCAGCAGCGACACCGGGACTACCCTACAAGAGACCCAGTACTTC,TRBD2,TRBV4-1,TRBJ2-5,many
CATSDSAGSGETQYF,TGTGCCACCAGTGATTCAGCTGGCAGCGGGGAGACCCAGTACTTC,.,TRBV24-1,TRBJ2-5,many
CASSRGGDSYNEQFF,TGTGCCAGCAGCCGTGGCGGGGATTCCTACAATGAGCAGTTCTTC,.,TRBV7-2,TRBJ2-1,many